These T cell receptor beta chains were read from a single sample in a study of T cell repertoires in cytomegalovirus infection. In TCRdb, the reads were re-called with MiXCR into one record per CDR3 protein. The sample records around 530,000 distinct CDR3 sequences, approximately 25% being singletons. Sequencing was done on a sample of PBMCs. The origin of the receptors is a human donor in good health (CMV status not recorded). Some clones in this sample may be carry-over from other donors' samples. CDR3s include the opening cysteine and the closing phenylalanine or tryptophan. Each record gives: J gene, clone size, V gene, D gene, CDR3 DNA, CDR3 protein. D genes are given only for firm matches. Only part of the rows carry a size: once, few, many, or a class if the clone is expanded.

J: TRBJ2-3
size: many
V: TRBV7-2
D: .
DNA: TGTGCCAGCAGCTCCCTGGAAAGCACAGATACGCAGTATTTT
CDR3: CASSSLESTDTQYF

J: TRBJ1-5
size: .
V: TRBV3-1
D: TRBD1
DNA: TGTGCCAGCAGCCCCCAGGACAGGGCACAGCCCCAGCATTTT
CDR3: CASSPQDRAQPQHF

J: TRBJ1-2
size: .
V: TRBV29-1
D: .
DNA: TGCAGCGTTACTGGGGTATCGTATGGCTACACCTTC
CDR3: CSVTGVSYGYTF

J: TRBJ2-1
size: .
V: TRBV9
D: TRBD2
DNA: TGTGCCAGCAGCGTAGCCCCGACTAGCGGGAGTAATGAGCAGTTCTTC
CDR3: CASSVAPTSGSNEQFF

J: TRBJ2-7
size: many
V: TRBV7-2
D: .
DNA: TGTGCCAGCAGCTTAGACCCCAACGGGAGATCCGAGCAGTACTTC
CDR3: CASSLDPNGRSEQYF

J: TRBJ2-2
size: few
V: TRBV7-9
D: .
DNA: TGTGCCAGCAGCTTAGCGGGACACACCGGGGAGCTGTTTTTT
CDR3: CASSLAGHTGELFF

J: TRBJ2-1
size: many
V: TRBV7-2
D: .
DNA: TGTGCCAGCAGCTTGGGTCCGAGCTCCTACAATGAGCAGTTCTTC
CDR3: CASSLGPSSYNEQFF

J: TRBJ1-5
size: many
V: TRBV7-2
D: .
DNA: TGTGCCAGCAGCACCTACACACGACAGGTAGATCAGCCCCAGCATTTT
CDR3: CASSTYTRQVDQPQHF

J: TRBJ1-2
size: few
V: TRBV7-2
D: .
DNA: TGTGCCAGCAGCCGAGGGACCGCCTGGGGCTACACCTTC
CDR3: CASSRGTAWGYTF

J: TRBJ1-2
size: .
V: TRBV7-6
D: .
DNA: TGTGCCAGCAGCTTAGGGGACGACTATGGCTACACCTTC
CDR3: CASSLGDDYGYTF

J: TRBJ1-2
size: .
V: TRBV3-1
D: TRBD1
DNA: TGTGCCAGCAGCCCCACCCGGACAGGGAACTATGGCTACACCTTC
CDR3: CASSPTRTGNYGYTF

J: TRBJ2-5
size: .
V: TRBV10-3
D: TRBD1
DNA: TGTGCCATCAGTGAACGGACAGGGGGAGAGACCCAGTACTTC
CDR3: CAISERTGGETQYF

J: TRBJ1-3
size: .
V: TRBV7-2
D: .
DNA: TGTGCCAGCAGCTTAAAGGCGCAGGGAAACACCATATATTTT
CDR3: CASSLKAQGNTIYF

J: TRBJ1-1
size: many
V: TRBV7-8
D: .
DNA: TGTGCCAGCAGCTTAGGAGGGGGTGGGGGCACTGAAGCTTTCTTT
CDR3: CASSLGGGGGTEAFF

J: TRBJ1-2
size: few
V: TRBV12-3/TRBV12-4
D: .
DNA: TGTGCCAGCAGACTTTTTGGGGGAGGCTACACCTTC
CDR3: CASRLFGGGYTF

J: TRBJ2-1
size: few
V: TRBV7-2
D: TRBD2
DNA: TGTGCCAGCAGCTCGACCCGATCGGGACTAGCGGGGTACAATGAGCAGTTCTTC
CDR3: CASSSTRSGLAGYNEQFF

J: TRBJ1-4
size: .
V: TRBV25-1
D: .
DNA: TGTGCCAGCAGTGAATATCAGGGACGAAATGAAAAACTGTTTTTT
CDR3: CASSEYQGRNEKLFF

J: TRBJ2-7
size: .
V: TRBV18
D: .
DNA: TGTGCCAGCTCACCTCGGGGAGGCGACCACGAGCAGTACTTC
CDR3: CASSPRGGDHEQYF

J: TRBJ1-1
size: many
V: TRBV7-2
D: TRBD1
DNA: TGTGCCAGCAGCTTGATGGACAGGGTAATCGAGAACACTGAAGCTTTCTTT
CDR3: CASSLMDRVIENTEAFF

J: TRBJ1-2
size: .
V: TRBV6-1
D: .
DNA: TGTGCCAGCAGTGAGAGAGAGCAGGCGCCTAACTATGGCTACACCTTC
CDR3: CASSEREQAPNYGYTF

J: TRBJ1-1
size: few
V: TRBV11-2
D: .
DNA: TGTGCCAGCAGACAAAGTGGCGGGACTGAAGCTTTCTTT
CDR3: CASRQSGGTEAFF

J: TRBJ2-3
size: few
V: TRBV7-2
D: TRBD2
DNA: TGTGCCAGCAGCCAAGCTAGCGGGAGGATCGCAGATACGCAGTATTTT
CDR3: CASSQASGRIADTQYF

J: TRBJ2-5
size: .
V: TRBV7-3
D: .
DNA: TGTGCCAGCAGCTTAAGAGGGGATCCCCAAGAGACCCAGTACTTC
CDR3: CASSLRGDPQETQYF

J: TRBJ2-7
size: .
V: TRBV20-1
D: .
DNA: TGCAGTGCTAGAGATCGTATCTTAGGGGCGTACGAGCAGTACTTC
CDR3: CSARDRILGAYEQYF

J: TRBJ1-4
size: .
V: TRBV28
D: .
DNA: TGTGCCAGCACTGGAACAATTAATAATGAAAAACTGTTTTTT
CDR3: CASTGTINNEKLFF

J: TRBJ1-5
size: .
V: TRBV20-1
D: TRBD1
DNA: TGCAGTGCTAGGGCATCCGGGACAGCCGAAGGGCCCCAGCATTTT
CDR3: CSARASGTAEGPQHF

J: TRBJ2-1
size: .
V: TRBV20-1
D: TRBD2
DNA: TGCAGTGCTAGCCGAGCTAGCGGGGCCTACAATGAGCAGTTCTTC
CDR3: CSASRASGAYNEQFF

J: TRBJ2-3
size: few
V: TRBV28
D: TRBD1
DNA: TGTGCCAGCAGCTTAACCGACAGGGACACAGATACGCAGTATTTT
CDR3: CASSLTDRDTDTQYF

J: TRBJ2-1
size: .
V: TRBV4-1
D: .
DNA: TGCGCCAGCAGCCAAGAAAGACCTGGGTTCCGGAATGAGCAGTTCTTC
CDR3: CASSQERPGFRNEQFF

J: TRBJ1-5
size: .
V: TRBV28
D: TRBD1
DNA: TGTGCCAGCAGTATACAGGGGCGGCAGCCCCAGCATTTT
CDR3: CASSIQGRQPQHF

J: TRBJ1-5
size: .
V: TRBV27
D: .
DNA: TGTGCCAGCAGTGTGGCAGGCCATAGCAATCAGCCCCAGCATTTT
CDR3: CASSVAGHSNQPQHF

J: TRBJ2-6
size: many
V: TRBV7-8
D: .
DNA: TGTGCCAGCAGCTCTAGGGGGGGAGAGAGGCCCTCTGGGGCCAACGTCCTGACTTTC
CDR3: CASSSRGGERPSGANVLTF

J: TRBJ2-5
size: few
V: TRBV12-5
D: .
DNA: TGTGCTAGTGGACCCGGGGTTGGAGGTGCCTTCCAAGAGACCCAGTACTTC
CDR3: CASGPGVGGAFQETQYF

J: TRBJ2-2
size: .
V: TRBV6-5
D: .
DNA: TGTGCCAGCAGTCCAACAGGGCAGACCGGGGAGCTGTTTTTT
CDR3: CASSPTGQTGELFF

J: TRBJ2-1
size: .
V: TRBV30
D: .
DNA: TGTGCCTGGAGTGTCCCCACCGGACAGGGAGGGAATGAGCAGTTCTTC
CDR3: CAWSVPTGQGGNEQFF

J: TRBJ2-7
size: .
V: TRBV30
D: .
DNA: TGTGCCTGGAACGGGGGAGCACAGCAGTACTTC
CDR3: CAWNGGAQQYF

J: TRBJ2-1
size: .
V: TRBV14
D: .
DNA: TGTGCCAGCAGCCAAGCCCGGGGCTCGGTGGAGCAGTTCTTC
CDR3: CASSQARGSVEQFF

J: TRBJ2-7
size: .
V: TRBV12-3/TRBV12-4
D: TRBD2
DNA: TGTGCCAGCAGTTTACGACTAGCGGGAGGGTCGAACGAGCAGTACTTC
CDR3: CASSLRLAGGSNEQYF

J: TRBJ2-5
size: .
V: TRBV10-3
D: TRBD2
DNA: TGTGCCATCGGGGAACTAGCGGGAGTGGAGACCCAGTACTTC
CDR3: CAIGELAGVETQYF

J: TRBJ2-1
size: few
V: TRBV2
D: .
DNA: TGTGCCAGCATTGAGGGCTCACGCGGAATCAATGAGCAGTTCTTC
CDR3: CASIEGSRGINEQFF

J: TRBJ1-2
size: few
V: TRBV10-3
D: TRBD1
DNA: TGTGCCATCAAGTCGGACAGGGAGGCGGATGGCTACACCTTC
CDR3: CAIKSDREADGYTF

J: TRBJ2-1
size: .
V: TRBV29-1
D: TRBD1
DNA: TGCAGCGTCGCCCGAGTACGGGACAGGTCTTCCAATGAGCAGTTCTTC
CDR3: CSVARVRDRSSNEQFF

J: TRBJ2-5
size: few
V: TRBV9
D: TRBD1
DNA: TGTGCCAGCAGCGTAGAGGGGGCGGCGACCCAGTACTTC
CDR3: CASSVEGAATQYF

J: TRBJ2-1
size: .
V: TRBV20-1
D: TRBD2
DNA: TGCAGTGCTAGAGATCGAGCGGGATCCTACAATGAGCAGTTCTTC
CDR3: CSARDRAGSYNEQFF

J: TRBJ1-5
size: many
V: TRBV7-2
D: TRBD1
DNA: TGTGCCAGCAGCCAAAGGACAGGGGCACAGCCCCAGCATTTT
CDR3: CASSQRTGAQPQHF

J: TRBJ1-3
size: .
V: TRBV11-2
D: .
DNA: TGTGCCAGCAGCTTAGATGGGCTCTACTCTGGAAACACCATATATTTT
CDR3: CASSLDGLYSGNTIYF

J: TRBJ2-3
size: many
V: TRBV7-6
D: .
DNA: TGTGCCAGCAGCTCGACAGTAGGAGCGGATACGCAGTATTTT
CDR3: CASSSTVGADTQYF

J: TRBJ2-3
size: few
V: TRBV20-1
D: .
DNA: TGCAGTGCTAGAGATCAGGGACATCTCACAGATACGCAGTATTTT
CDR3: CSARDQGHLTDTQYF

J: TRBJ1-6
size: .
V: TRBV5-1
D: .
DNA: TGCGCCAGCAGCCAAAGCGACAGCTCCAATTCACCCCTCCACTTT
CDR3: CASSQSDSSNSPLHF

J: TRBJ2-7
size: .
V: TRBV19
D: .
DNA: TGTGCCAGTAGTCTTGGACAAAGATACGAGCAGTACTTC
CDR3: CASSLGQRYEQYF

J: TRBJ2-3
size: few
V: TRBV12-3/TRBV12-4
D: .
DNA: TGTGCCAGCAGTCCACTAAGCGGAAGCACAGATACGCAGTATTTT
CDR3: CASSPLSGSTDTQYF

J: TRBJ1-4
size: few
V: TRBV10-3
D: .
DNA: TGTGCCATCAGTGCGACCCTCAATGAAAAACTGTTTTTT
CDR3: CAISATLNEKLFF

J: TRBJ2-2
size: few
V: TRBV5-6
D: .
DNA: TGTGCCAGCAGCTTGGTCGGCAGACCCCATTCCGGGGAGCTGTTTTTT
CDR3: CASSLVGRPHSGELFF

J: TRBJ1-1
size: few
V: TRBV19
D: .
DNA: TGTGCCAGTAGTATTTTGAACACTGAAGCTTTCTTT
CDR3: CASSILNTEAFF

J: TRBJ2-5
size: many
V: TRBV29-1
D: .
DNA: TGCAGCGGGTTAGGGGGGAAGCAAGAGACCCAGTACTTC
CDR3: CSGLGGKQETQYF